Listed below are T cell receptor beta chains from one sample, sequenced in a study of shared T cell receptors in the human thymus. TCRdb's table, derived via immunoSEQ multiplex PCR, lists solely in-frame clones and lacks some. The sample shows roughly 410,000 clones, around 95% of them seen only once. Sequenced material: thymocytes. The source of these receptors is a human donor. Both conserved end residues are part of each CDR3. D genes are given only for firm matches. Expanded clones are given a class, and other clones once, few, many or no size at all.

len,v_gene,d_gene,j_gene,abundance,CDR3nt,CDR3aa
11,TRBV20-1,TRBD1,TRBJ1-1,.,TGCAGTGCTACCTCACAGGGGGGAGCTTTCTTT,CSATSQGGAFF
16,TRBV5-1,.,TRBJ2-7,.,TGCGCCAGCAGCTTGTTAGGGGCTAGCCTCCCCTACGAGCAGTACTTC,CASSLLGASLPYEQYF
17,TRBV14,TRBD2,TRBJ2-7,once,TGTGCCAGCAGCCAAGGAATGGCGGAGCGGGAGTCCTACGAGCAGTACTTC,CASSQGMAERESYEQYF
14,TRBV6-4,TRBD1,TRBJ2-5,.,TGTGCCAGCAGCCCGACAGGGGGCCTGGAGACCCAGTACTTC,CASSPTGGLETQYF
15,TRBV30,TRBD1,TRBJ2-7,.,TGTGCCTGGAGAGTCGGACAGGGTTCGAGCTACGAGCAGTACTTC,CAWRVGQGSSYEQYF
15,TRBV15,.,TRBJ1-1,.,TGTGCCACCAGCAGACCGGGACTTAGACGGACTGAAGCTTTCTTT,CATSRPGLRRTEAFF
16,TRBV5-1,TRBD2,TRBJ2-3,.,TGCGCCAGCAGCCAGGGACTAGCGTCCATCACAGATACGCAGTATTTT,CASSQGLASITDTQYF
19,TRBV11-3,TRBD2,TRBJ2-5,once,TGTGCCAGCAGCCTAAACTACTCAAGGACTAGCGGGGAGCAAGAGACCCAGTACTTC,CASSLNYSRTSGEQETQYF
17,TRBV28,.,TRBJ2-2,.,TGTGCCAGCAGTTTATATCGGCCAGGGCGAAACACCGGGGAGCTGTTTTTT,CASSLYRPGRNTGELFF
17,TRBV30,.,TRBJ2-7,.,TGTGCCTGGAGTGTACACTGGGGAAGGGCGGGACCCCCGGAGCAGTACTTC,CAWSVHWGRAGPPEQYF
16,TRBV4-1,TRBD1,TRBJ1-5,.,TGCGCCAGCAGCCCTCCGGGACAGGGGGTCATTCAGCCCCAGCATTTT,CASSPPGQGVIQPQHF
19,TRBV5-5,.,TRBJ2-7,once,TGTGCCAGCAGCTTCCCCGGGGAGACCGGATTTGCATGGAACTACGAGCAGTACTTC,CASSFPGETGFAWNYEQYF
14,TRBV11-3,.,TRBJ2-2,.,TGTGCCAGCAGCTTAGATCAAGTTGCCGGGGAGCTGTTTTTT,CASSLDQVAGELFF
14,TRBV4-1,.,TRBJ2-1,.,TGCGCCAGCAGCCAAGATAAGTGTCTGCATGAGCAGTTCTTC,CASSQDKCLHEQFF
14,TRBV25-1,.,TRBJ1-2,.,TGTGCCAGCAGTGAGGGGGACGTCACTTATGGCTACACCTTC,CASSEGDVTYGYTF
13,TRBV7-2,.,TRBJ2-2,.,TGTGCCAGCAGCTTAGCCCCTCCCGGGGAGCTGTTTTTT,CASSLAPPGELFF
14,TRBV28,.,TRBJ2-3,.,TGTGCCAGCAGTCCCCGTTGGCGCGCCGATACGCAGTATTTT,CASSPRWRADTQYF
15,TRBV27,TRBD2,TRBJ2-2,.,TGTGCCAGCAGGCATCCGGGAGGCGTCACCGGGGAGCTGTTTTTT,CASRHPGGVTGELFF